Listed below are T cell receptor beta chains from one sample, sequenced in a study of T cell repertoires in cytomegalovirus infection. Antigens of these TCRs are unknown. TCRdb processed the reads anew with MiXCR; each CDR3 protein has one entry. The sample consists of about 770,000 distinct CDR3 sequences, almost 30% of them appearing once. The input for sequencing was cultured CD8+ T cells from PBMCs, taken from culture after CMV antigen stimulation. These receptors were collected from a human donor in good health (CMV status not recorded). Some clones in this sample may be carry-over from other donors' samples. Each CDR3 is given with its conserved first and last residue. The D gene is left open where the match is weak. Only part of the rows carry a size: once, few, many, or a class if the clone is expanded.

j_call clone_size d_call v_call cdr3_aa cdr3_nt
TRBJ2-5 . . TRBV29-1 CSVDEGPGETQYF TGCAGCGTTGACGAGGGGCCGGGGGAGACCCAGTACTTC
TRBJ2-2 few . TRBV18 CASSPPEDGRTGELFF TGTGCCAGCTCACCACCCGAGGACGGCAGGACAGGGGAGCTGTTTTTT
TRBJ1-1 . . TRBV15 CATSRERGWTEAFF TGTGCCACCAGCAGAGAGCGGGGCTGGACTGAAGCTTTCTTT
TRBJ1-1 . . TRBV19 CASSIEGPNTEAFF TGTGCCAGTAGTATAGAGGGCCCGAACACTGAAGCTTTCTTT
TRBJ2-3 few TRBD1 TRBV12-3/TRBV12-4 CASSALFQGDPDTQYF TGTGCCAGCAGTGCACTCTTTCAGGGGGATCCAGATACGCAGTATTTT
TRBJ1-2 . TRBD1 TRBV29-1 CSGGQGGGYTF TGCAGCGGTGGACAGGGCGGTGGCTACACCTTC
TRBJ1-2 many TRBD1 TRBV27 CASSLSRLQGANGYTF TGTGCCAGCAGTTTATCGCGGTTACAGGGGGCGAACGGCTACACCTTC
TRBJ2-2 . . TRBV24-1 CATSDRRFIGELFF TGTGCCACCAGTGATAGGCGATTTATCGGGGAGCTGTTTTTT
TRBJ1-1 few . TRBV28 CASSHTGTHTEAFF TGTGCCAGCAGCCATACAGGGACCCACACTGAAGCTTTCTTT
TRBJ1-5 . . TRBV19 CASKVEGNQPQHF TGTGCCAGTAAGGTCGAAGGCAATCAGCCCCAGCATTTT
TRBJ2-5 few . TRBV5-6 CASSGGVLETQYF TGTGCCAGCTCCGGCGGGGTCTTGGAGACCCAGTACTTC
TRBJ2-1 few . TRBV6-5 CASSYLGLSYNEQFF TGTGCCAGCAGTTACCTTGGGCTCTCCTACAATGAGCAGTTCTTC
TRBJ1-1 . . TRBV5-1 CASSLEPEEAFF TGCGCCAGCAGCTTGGAGCCTGAAGAAGCTTTCTTT
TRBJ1-1 . . TRBV6-6 CASSYTSTLNTEAFF TGTGCCAGCAGTTACACATCGACCCTGAACACTGAAGCTTTCTTT
TRBJ2-1 . TRBD2 TRBV4-1 CASSRAGTSANNEQFF TGCGCCAGCAGCCGAGCCGGGACTAGCGCCAACAATGAGCAGTTCTTC
TRBJ2-7 . TRBD1 TRBV11-2 CASSSDRGTYEQYF TGTGCCAGCAGCTCGGACAGGGGAACCTACGAGCAGTACTTC
TRBJ2-3 . TRBD1 TRBV11-2 CASSLDLRDRGATDTQYF TGTGCCAGCAGCTTAGATCTCCGGGACAGGGGGGCCACAGATACGCAGTATTTT
TRBJ2-2 once . TRBV9 CASSPGGSNTGELFF TGTGCCAGCAGCCCGGGGGGCTCGAACACCGGGGAGCTGTTTTTT
TRBJ1-6 . . TRBV7-3 CASSRDTSSGSPLHF TGTGCCAGCAGCCGGGACACCTCTAGTGGCTCACCCCTCCACTTT
TRBJ2-7 few . TRBV7-9 CASSFLARSYEQYF TGTGCCAGCAGCTTCTTGGCCCGGAGCTACGAGCAGTACTTC
TRBJ2-5 . TRBD1 TRBV27 CASSNFRDRDQETQYF TGTGCCAGCAGTAACTTCCGGGACAGGGACCAAGAGACCCAGTACTTC
TRBJ2-1 . TRBD2 TRBV27 CASSLGLAVRDEQFF TGTGCCAGCAGTTTGGGACTAGCGGTGCGCGATGAGCAGTTCTTC
TRBJ2-7 many . TRBV11-3 CASSFTGREQYF TGTGCCAGCAGCTTTACAGGGAGGGAGCAGTACTTC
TRBJ1-4 . TRBD1 TRBV7-9 CASSSTGGINEKLFF TGTGCCAGCAGCAGCACAGGGGGTATTAATGAAAAACTGTTTTTT
TRBJ1-1 . . TRBV4-2 CASSQDHLGRAGEAFF TGTGCCAGCAGCCAAGATCACCTCGGCAGGGCCGGGGAAGCTTTCTTT
TRBJ1-5 . . TRBV2 CASSDDSYQPQHF TGTGCCAGCAGTGATGACAGTTATCAGCCCCAGCATTTT
TRBJ2-3 many TRBD2 TRBV7-2 CASSFRGAGGVTDTQYF TGTGCCAGCAGCTTCCGGGGCGCGGGGGGGGTCACAGATACGCAGTATTTT
TRBJ2-5 many TRBD2 TRBV12-3/TRBV12-4 CASSFILAGGTWETQYF TGTGCCAGCAGTTTTATACTAGCGGGGGGCACTTGGGAGACCCAGTACTTC
TRBJ1-2 few . TRBV5-1 CASSDGGANGYTF TGCGCCAGCAGCGATGGGGGGGCCAATGGCTACACCTTC
TRBJ1-1 once TRBD1 TRBV27 CASSSPRQGVSNTEAFF TGTGCCAGCAGTTCCCCCCGCCAGGGGGTATCGAACACTGAAGCTTTCTTT
TRBJ2-1 . TRBD1 TRBV19 CASSIGDRVNEQFF TGTGCCAGTAGTATTGGGGACAGGGTCAATGAGCAGTTCTTC
TRBJ2-7 . . TRBV7-5 CISVSEALELAGPDCEQYF .
TRBJ2-3 many TRBD2 TRBV7-2 CASSAGLAGPRDTQYF TGTGCCAGCAGCGCGGGACTAGCGGGACCCCGAGATACGCAGTATTTT
TRBJ1-6 . . TRBV7-9 CASNRGQANSPPHF TGTGCCAGCAACCGGGGCCAGGCCAATTCACCCCCCCACTTT
TRBJ1-1 . . TRBV6-1 CASSGAPEAFF TGTGCCAGCAGTGGGGCGCCTGAAGCTTTCTTT
TRBJ2-7 . TRBD2 TRBV4-1 CASSQVHLAGSYEQYF TGCGCCAGCAGCCAAGTTCATCTAGCGGGGTCCTACGAGCAGTACTTC
TRBJ2-1 . . TRBV7-9 CASSLVEGGRNEQFF TGTGCCAGCAGCTTAGTAGAGGGGGGCCGGAATGAGCAGTTCTTC
TRBJ2-5 few . TRBV6-5 CASRKRPVTEETQYF TGTGCCAGCAGGAAAAGGCCGGTCACAGAAGAGACCCAGTACTTC
TRBJ1-4 few . TRBV11-2 CASSLHPSNEKLFF TGTGCCAGCAGCTTACATCCGAGCAATGAAAAACTGTTTTTT
TRBJ1-1 few TRBD1 TRBV6-6 CASSYSSGGPEGAEAFF TGTGCCAGCAGTTACTCATCAGGGGGGCCCGAGGGTGCTGAAGCTTTCTTT
TRBJ1-5 few . TRBV6-6 CASSLGHHNQPQHF TGTGCCAGCAGTCTCGGACACCACAATCAGCCCCAGCATTTT
TRBJ1-5 few . TRBV7-6 CASSPGTYIGPQHF TGTGCCAGCAGCCCAGGGACGTACATCGGGCCCCAGCATTTT
TRBJ1-5 few TRBD1 TRBV19 CASSIGQGGNQPQHF TGTGCCAGTAGTATCGGACAGGGAGGCAATCAGCCCCAGCATTTT
TRBJ1-1 . . TRBV7-9 CASSGELEGHTEAFF TGTGCTAGCAGCGGGGAGTTGGAGGGGCACACTGAAGCTTTCTTT
TRBJ2-3 many TRBD2 TRBV11-3 CASSWAGGTDTQYF TGTGCCAGCAGCTGGGCGGGGGGCACGGATACGCAGTATTTT
TRBJ2-7 many . TRBV7-8 CASSLFRDPTMEQYF TGTGCCAGCAGCTTATTCCGGGACCCGACTATGGAGCAGTACTTC
TRBJ2-7 few TRBD2 TRBV7-8 CASSPGLVSPDEQYF TGTGCCAGCAGCCCGGGACTAGTTTCCCCGGACGAGCAGTACTTC
TRBJ2-1 . . TRBV2 CASSDWVYEQFF TGTGCCAGCAGTGATTGGGTGTATGAGCAGTTCTTC
TRBJ1-1 . TRBD1 TRBV6-1 CASQGVGNTEAFF TGTGCCAGCCAGGGGGTTGGGAACACTGAAGCTTTCTTT
TRBJ2-3 . TRBD1 TRBV7-9 CASSLPPSRGRTDTQYF TGTGCCAGCAGCTTACCCCCAAGCAGGGGGCGCACAGATACGCAGTATTTT
TRBJ2-3 few . TRBV7-3 CASSLIPAVEDTQYF TGTGCCAGCAGCTTAATCCCAGCCGTCGAGGATACGCAGTATTTT
TRBJ1-2 . . TRBV25-1 CASSGPINRGFYGYTF TGTGCCAGCAGTGGACCCATAAATCGGGGTTTCTATGGCTACACCTTC
TRBJ2-6 many TRBD1 TRBV7-8 CASSQYRGPGANVLTF TGTGCCAGCAGCCAATACAGGGGGCCTGGGGCCAACGTCCTGACTTTC